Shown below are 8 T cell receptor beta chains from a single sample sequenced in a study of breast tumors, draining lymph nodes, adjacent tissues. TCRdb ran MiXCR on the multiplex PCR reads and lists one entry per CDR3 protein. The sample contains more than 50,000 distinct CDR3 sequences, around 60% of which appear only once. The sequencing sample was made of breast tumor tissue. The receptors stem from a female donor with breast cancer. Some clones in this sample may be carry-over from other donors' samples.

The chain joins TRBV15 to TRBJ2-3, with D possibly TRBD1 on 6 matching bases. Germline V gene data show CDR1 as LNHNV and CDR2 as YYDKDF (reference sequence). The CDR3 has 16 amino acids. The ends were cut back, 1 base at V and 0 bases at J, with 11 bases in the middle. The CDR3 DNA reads TGTGCCACCAGCAGAGGGACAGCACTTAGCACAGATACGCAGTATTTT. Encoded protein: CATSRGTALSTDTQYF.

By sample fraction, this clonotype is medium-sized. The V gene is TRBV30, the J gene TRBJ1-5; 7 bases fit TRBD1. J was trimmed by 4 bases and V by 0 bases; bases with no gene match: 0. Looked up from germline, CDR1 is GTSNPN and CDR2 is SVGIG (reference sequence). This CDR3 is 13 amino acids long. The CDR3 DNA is TGTGCCTGGAGTGTACAGGGGAATCAGCCCCAGCATTTT. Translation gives CAWSVQGNQPQHF.

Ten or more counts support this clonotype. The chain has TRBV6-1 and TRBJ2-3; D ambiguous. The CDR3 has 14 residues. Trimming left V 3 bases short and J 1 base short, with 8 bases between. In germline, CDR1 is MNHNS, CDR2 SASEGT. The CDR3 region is CASSEDGGTDTQYF. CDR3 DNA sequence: TGTGCCAGCAGTGAGGACGGCGGCACAGATACGCAGTATTTT.

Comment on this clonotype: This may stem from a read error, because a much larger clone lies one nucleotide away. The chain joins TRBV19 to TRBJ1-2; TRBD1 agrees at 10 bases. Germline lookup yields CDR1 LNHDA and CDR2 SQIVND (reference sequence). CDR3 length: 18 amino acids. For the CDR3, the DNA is TGTGCCAGTACCCCCGACAGGGGGCTAAGGGAAGCTAACTGTGGCTACACCTTC. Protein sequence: CASTPDRGLREANCGYTF.

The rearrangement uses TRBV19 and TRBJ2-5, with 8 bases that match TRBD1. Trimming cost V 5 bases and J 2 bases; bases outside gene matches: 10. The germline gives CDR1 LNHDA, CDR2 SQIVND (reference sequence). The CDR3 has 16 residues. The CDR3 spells CASSPYGTGRQETQYF. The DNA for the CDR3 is TGTGCCAGTAGTCCCTACGGGACAGGACGGCAAGAGACCCAGTACTTC.

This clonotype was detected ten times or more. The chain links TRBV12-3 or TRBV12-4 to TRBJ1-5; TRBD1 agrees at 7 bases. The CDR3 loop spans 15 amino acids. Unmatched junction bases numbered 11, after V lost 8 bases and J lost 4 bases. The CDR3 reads CASQGVLIGNQPQHF. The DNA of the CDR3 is TGTGCCAGCCAGGGGGTCCTTATAGGGAATCAGCCCCAGCATTTT.

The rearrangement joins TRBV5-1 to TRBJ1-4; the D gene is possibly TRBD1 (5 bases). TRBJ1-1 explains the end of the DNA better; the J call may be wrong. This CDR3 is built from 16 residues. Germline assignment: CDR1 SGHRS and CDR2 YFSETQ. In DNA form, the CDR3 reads TGCGCCAGCAGCCAGAGGAGGGGAGTAGAGAACACTGAAGCTTTCTTT. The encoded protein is CASSQRRGVENTEAFF.

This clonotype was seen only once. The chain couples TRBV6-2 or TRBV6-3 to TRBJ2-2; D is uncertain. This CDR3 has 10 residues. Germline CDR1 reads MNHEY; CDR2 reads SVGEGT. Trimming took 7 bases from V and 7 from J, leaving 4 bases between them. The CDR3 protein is CASTHGELFF. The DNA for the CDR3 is TGTGCCAGCACCCACGGGGAGCTGTTTTTT.